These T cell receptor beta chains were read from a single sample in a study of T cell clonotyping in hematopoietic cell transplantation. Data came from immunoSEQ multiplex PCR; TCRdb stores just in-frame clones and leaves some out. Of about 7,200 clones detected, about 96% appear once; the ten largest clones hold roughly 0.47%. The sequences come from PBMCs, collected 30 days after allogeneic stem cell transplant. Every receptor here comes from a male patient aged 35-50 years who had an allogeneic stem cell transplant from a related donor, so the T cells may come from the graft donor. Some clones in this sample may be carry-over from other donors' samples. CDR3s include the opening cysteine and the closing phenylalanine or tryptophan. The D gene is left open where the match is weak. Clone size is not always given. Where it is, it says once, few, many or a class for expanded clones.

CDR3aa: CASKRTGLVNTGELFF; CDR3nt: TGCGCCAGCAAACGGACAGGACTGGTAAACACCGGGGAGCTGTTTTTT; abundance: NA; j_gene: TRBJ2-2; v_gene: TRBV5-1; len: 16; d_gene: TRBD1
CDR3aa: CAISKTDGDYEQYF; CDR3nt: TGTGCCATCAGTAAGACGGACGGAGACTACGAGCAGTACTTC; abundance: few; j_gene: TRBJ2-7; v_gene: TRBV10-3; len: 14; d_gene: NA
CDR3aa: CASRLGGRLTGELFF; CDR3nt: TGTGCCAGCAGGTTGGGGGGGCGTTTGACCGGGGAGCTGTTTTTT; abundance: NA; j_gene: TRBJ2-2; v_gene: TRBV28; len: 15; d_gene: NA
CDR3aa: CASSFSGYNEQFF; CDR3nt: TGCGCCAGCAGCTTCTCGGGGTACAATGAGCAGTTCTTC; abundance: NA; j_gene: TRBJ2-1; v_gene: TRBV5-1; len: 13; d_gene: NA
CDR3aa: CASSYVGGGRNEQFF; CDR3nt: TGTGCCAGCAGTTACGTCGGGGGGGGCCGGAATGAGCAGTTCTTC; abundance: NA; j_gene: TRBJ2-1; v_gene: TRBV6-5; len: 15; d_gene: TRBD2
CDR3aa: CAWSTGLAGGNEQFF; CDR3nt: TGTGCCTGGAGTACCGGACTAGCGGGGGGTAATGAGCAGTTCTTC; abundance: NA; j_gene: TRBJ2-1; v_gene: TRBV30; len: 15; d_gene: TRBD2
CDR3aa: CASSARTSGGLSYEQYF; CDR3nt: TGTGCCAGCAGCGCCAGGACTAGCGGGGGCCTCTCCTACGAGCAGTACTTC; abundance: NA; j_gene: TRBJ2-7; v_gene: TRBV5-4; len: 17; d_gene: TRBD2
CDR3aa: CASSSRLAGASHEQYF; CDR3nt: TGTGCCAGCAGTTCGCGCCTAGCGGGCGCAAGTCACGAGCAGTACTTC; abundance: NA; j_gene: TRBJ2-7; v_gene: TRBV27; len: 16; d_gene: TRBD2
CDR3aa: CASSPTGLGGYTF; CDR3nt: TGTGCCAGCAGCCCCACAGGGCTCGGTGGCTACACCTTC; abundance: NA; j_gene: TRBJ1-2; v_gene: TRBV6-5; len: 13; d_gene: NA
CDR3aa: CASSVGVLAGGGQYF; CDR3nt: TGTGCCAGCAGCGTAGGGGTGCTAGCGGGGGGCGGGCAGTATTTT; abundance: NA; j_gene: TRBJ2-3; v_gene: TRBV9; len: 15; d_gene: TRBD2
CDR3aa: CASSPTGVPYEQYF; CDR3nt: TGTGCCAGCAGCCCGACAGGGGTGCCCTACGAGCAGTACTTC; abundance: NA; j_gene: TRBJ2-7; v_gene: TRBV7-8; len: 14; d_gene: TRBD1